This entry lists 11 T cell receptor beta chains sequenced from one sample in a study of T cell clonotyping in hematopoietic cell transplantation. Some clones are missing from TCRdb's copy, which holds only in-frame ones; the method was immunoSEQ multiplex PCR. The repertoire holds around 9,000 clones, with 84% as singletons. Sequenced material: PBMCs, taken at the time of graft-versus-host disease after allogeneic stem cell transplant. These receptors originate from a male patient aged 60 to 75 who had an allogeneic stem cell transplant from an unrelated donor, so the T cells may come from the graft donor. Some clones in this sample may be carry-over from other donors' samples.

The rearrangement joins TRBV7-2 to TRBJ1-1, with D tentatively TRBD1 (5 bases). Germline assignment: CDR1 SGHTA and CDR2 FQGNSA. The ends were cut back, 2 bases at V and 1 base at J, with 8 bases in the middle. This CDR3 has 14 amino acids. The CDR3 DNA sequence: TGTGCCAGCAGCTTATACGGGGGGAACACTGAAGCTTTCTTT. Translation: CASSLYGGNTEAFF. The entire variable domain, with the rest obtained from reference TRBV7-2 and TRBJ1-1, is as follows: GAGVSQSPSNKVTEKGKDVELRCDPISGHTALYWYRQSLGQGLEFLIYFQGNSAPDKSGLPSDRFSAERTGGSVSTLTIQRTQQEDSAVYLCASSLYGGNTEAFFGQGTRLTVV.

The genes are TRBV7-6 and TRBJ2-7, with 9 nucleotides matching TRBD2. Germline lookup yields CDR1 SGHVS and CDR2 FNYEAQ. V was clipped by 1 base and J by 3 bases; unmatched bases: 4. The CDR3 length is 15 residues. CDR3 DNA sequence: TGTGCCAGCAGCTTAGAAGCGACTAGCGGCTACGAGCAGTACTTC. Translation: CASSLEATSGYEQYF.

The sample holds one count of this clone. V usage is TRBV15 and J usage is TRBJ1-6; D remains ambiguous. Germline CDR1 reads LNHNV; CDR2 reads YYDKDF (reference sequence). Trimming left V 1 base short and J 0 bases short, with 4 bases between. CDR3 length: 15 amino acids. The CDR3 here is CATSRVGSYNSPLHF. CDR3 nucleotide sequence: TGTGCCACCAGCAGAGTTGGCTCCTATAATTCACCCCTCCACTTT.

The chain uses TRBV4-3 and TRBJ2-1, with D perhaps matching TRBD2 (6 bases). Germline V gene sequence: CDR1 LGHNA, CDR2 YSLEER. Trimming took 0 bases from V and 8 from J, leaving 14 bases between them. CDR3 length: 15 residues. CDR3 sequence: CASSQDRVAEDEQFF. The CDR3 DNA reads TGCGCCAGCAGCCAAGATAGGGTAGCGGAGGATGAGCAGTTCTTC.

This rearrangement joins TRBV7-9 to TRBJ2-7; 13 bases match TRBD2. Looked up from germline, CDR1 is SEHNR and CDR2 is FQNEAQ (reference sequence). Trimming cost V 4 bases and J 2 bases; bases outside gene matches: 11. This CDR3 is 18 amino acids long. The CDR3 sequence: CASSSNDWTSGGPYEQYF. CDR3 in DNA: TGTGCCAGCAGCTCTAATGATTGGACTAGCGGGGGCCCCTACGAGCAGTACTTC.

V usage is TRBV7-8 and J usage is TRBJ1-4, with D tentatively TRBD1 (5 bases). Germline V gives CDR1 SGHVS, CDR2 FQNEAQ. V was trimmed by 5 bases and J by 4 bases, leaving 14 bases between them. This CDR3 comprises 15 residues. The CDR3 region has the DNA TGTGCCAGCAGCCCCCGGGACGGACGTAATGAAAAACTGTTTTTT. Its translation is CASSPRDGRNEKLFF.

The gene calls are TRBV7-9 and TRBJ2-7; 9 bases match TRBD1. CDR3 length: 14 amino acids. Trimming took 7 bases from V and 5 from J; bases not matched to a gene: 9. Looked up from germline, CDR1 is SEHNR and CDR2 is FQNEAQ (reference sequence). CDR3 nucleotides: TGTGCCAGCACCGTAGGACAGGGGCCCCACGAGCAGTACTTC. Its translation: CASTVGQGPHEQYF.

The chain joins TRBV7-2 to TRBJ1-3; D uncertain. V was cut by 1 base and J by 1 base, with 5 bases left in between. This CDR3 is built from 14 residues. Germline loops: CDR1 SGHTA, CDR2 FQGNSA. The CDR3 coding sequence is TGTGCCAGCAGCTTAGGTTTATCTGGAAACACCATATATTTT. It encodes CASSLGLSGNTIYF.

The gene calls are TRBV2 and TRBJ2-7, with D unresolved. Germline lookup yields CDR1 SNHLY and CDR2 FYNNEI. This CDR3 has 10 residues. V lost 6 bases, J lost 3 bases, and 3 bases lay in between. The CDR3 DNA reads TGTGCCAGCAGCCTCTACGAGCAGTACTTC. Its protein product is CASSLYEQYF. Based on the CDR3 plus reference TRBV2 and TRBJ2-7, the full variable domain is EPEVTQTPSHQVTQMGQEVILRCVPISNHLYFYWYRQILGQKVEFLVSFYNNEISEKSEIFDDQFSVERPDGSNFTLKIRSTKLEDSAMYFCASSLYEQYFGPGTRLTVT.

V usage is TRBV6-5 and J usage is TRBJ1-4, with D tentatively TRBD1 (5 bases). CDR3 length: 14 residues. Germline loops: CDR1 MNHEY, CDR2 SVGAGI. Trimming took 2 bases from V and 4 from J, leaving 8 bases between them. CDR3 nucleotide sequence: TGTGCCAGCAGTTACGGCAGGGTTAATGAAAAACTGTTTTTT. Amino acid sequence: CASSYGRVNEKLFF.

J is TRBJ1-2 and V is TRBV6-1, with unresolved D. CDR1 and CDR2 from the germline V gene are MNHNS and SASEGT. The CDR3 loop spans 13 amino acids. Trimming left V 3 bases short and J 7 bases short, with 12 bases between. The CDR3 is CASSDEQVAGYTF. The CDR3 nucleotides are TGTGCCAGCAGTGATGAGCAGGTGGCTGGCTACACCTTC.